These 10 T cell receptor beta chains came from one sample sequenced in a study of T cells in narcolepsy. Only in-frame clones appear in the TCRdb table, and some are missing; sequencing was by immunoSEQ multiplex PCR. The table shows approximately 31,000 clones, with 78% occurring only once. Input material: CD45RA- memory CD4+ T cells from PBMCs. The receptors shown here come from a human donor with narcolepsy.

On this clone: Compared with germline, one end of the junction differs, possibly owing to a read error. The chain combines TRBV2 with TRBJ1-2, with TRBD1 matching over 7 bases. The CDR3 is 14 residues long. Germline loops: CDR1 SNHLY, CDR2 FYNNEI. CDR3 protein: CASKGDRLSYGHTF. DNA of the CDR3: TGTGCCAGCAAGGGGGACAGACTTTCCTATGGCCACACCTTC.

The V and J genes are TRBV5-1 and TRBJ2-2; possible D gene TRBD1, 6 bases. Germline loops: CDR1 SGHRS, CDR2 YFSETQ. This CDR3 region has 14 residues. V gave up 9 bases and J gave up 1 base, with 13 bases separating them. CDR3 region: CATKQGWNTGELFF. CDR3 nucleotide sequence: TGCGCCACTAAACAGGGTTGGAACACCGGGGAGCTGTTTTTT.

The CDR3 is CASSLRRDRYGYTF. CDR3 nucleotides: TGTGCCAGCAGCTTGAGGAGGGACCGCTATGGCTACACCTTC. This chain uses TRBV5-5 with TRBJ1-2; possible D gene TRBD1, 5 bases. Germline values: CDR1 SGHKS, CDR2 YYEKEE (reference sequence). The CDR3 has 14 residues. V lost 1 base and J 4 bases, leaving 11 bases between the germline ends.

This clone was observed a handful of times. V is TRBV29-1 and J is TRBJ2-3; 10 bases map to TRBD2. The CDR3 length is 14 residues. CDR1 and CDR2 (germline): SQVTM, ANQGSEA. CDR3: CSGSLAGPTDTQYF. As DNA, the CDR3 is TGCAGTGGGTCACTAGCGGGACCCACAGATACGCAGTATTTT.

The chain has TRBV5-1 and TRBJ2-2; D is perhaps TRBD1 or TRBD2 (5 bases each). CDR3 length: 16 amino acids. Trimming pared 2 bases from V and 1 base from J, leaving 12 bases between. The germline gives CDR1 SGHRS, CDR2 YFSETQ. The CDR3 spells CASSFPGRRNTGELFF. As DNA, the CDR3 is TGCGCCAGCAGCTTTCCGGGACGCCGGAACACCGGGGAGCTGTTTTTT.

The table lists this clone with a few counts. The rearrangement links TRBV4-1 to TRBJ2-7; D gene ambiguous. Trimming removed 0 bases from V and 4 bases from J, with 7 bases in between. Germline V gene data show CDR1 as MGHRA and CDR2 as YSYEKL. CDR3 length: 13 residues. The CDR3 loop reads CASSQEALYEQYF. In DNA form, the CDR3 reads TGCGCCAGCAGCCAAGAAGCCCTTTACGAGCAGTACTTC.

The chain links TRBV7-9 to TRBJ2-6; unclear D gene. Trimming left V 5 bases short and J 2 bases short, with 13 bases between. Germline V gene lookup returns CDR1 SEHNR and CDR2 FQNEAQ (reference sequence). The CDR3 is 16 residues long. The CDR3 DNA follows: TGTGCCAGCAGCCTCGGCCAAGGCACTGGGGCCAACGTCCTGACTTTC. Translated, it gives CASSLGQGTGANVLTF.

This chain links TRBV9 with TRBJ2-3; 11 bases line up with TRBD2. V shed 0 bases and J 6 bases; nucleotides not matched to a gene: 6. The CDR3 runs 16 residues. Germline CDR1 and CDR2: SGDLS and YYNGEE. CDR3 loop: CASSVVGSGGADTQYF. DNA for the CDR3: TGTGCCAGCAGCGTAGTGGGTAGCGGGGGGGCGGATACGCAGTATTTT.

The chain employs TRBV5-5 and TRBJ2-5; 12 bases are a match to TRBD2. The CDR3 is 18 amino acids. The trim removed 0 bases at V and 3 bases at J, leaving 9 bases unmatched. Germline assignment: CDR1 SGHKS and CDR2 YYEKEE (reference sequence). This CDR3 reads CASSLVFLLAGGEETQYF. CDR3 bases: TGTGCCAGCAGCTTGGTTTTCTTGCTAGCGGGAGGGGAAGAGACCCAGTACTTC.

The chain links TRBV4-2 to TRBJ2-2; 11 bases agree with TRBD2. Losses at the gene ends were 1 base for V and 3 bases for J; bases not matched to a gene: 7. CDR1 and CDR2 (germline): LGHNA, YNFKEQ. The CDR3 sequence is 18 residues long. The CDR3 is CASSQGGSGRAYTGELFF. DNA for the CDR3: TGTGCCAGCAGCCAAGGAGGTAGCGGGAGGGCGTACACCGGGGAGCTGTTTTTT.